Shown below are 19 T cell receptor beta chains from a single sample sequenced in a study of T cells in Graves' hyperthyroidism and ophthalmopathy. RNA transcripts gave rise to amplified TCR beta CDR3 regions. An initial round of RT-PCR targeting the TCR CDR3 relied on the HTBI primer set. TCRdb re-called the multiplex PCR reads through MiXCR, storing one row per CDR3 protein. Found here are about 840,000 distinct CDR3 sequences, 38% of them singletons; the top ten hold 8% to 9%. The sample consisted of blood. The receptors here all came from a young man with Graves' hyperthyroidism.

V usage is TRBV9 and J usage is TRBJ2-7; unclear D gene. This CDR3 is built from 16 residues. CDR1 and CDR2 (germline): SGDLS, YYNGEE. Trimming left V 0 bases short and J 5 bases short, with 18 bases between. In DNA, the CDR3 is TGTGCCAGCAGCGTAGCTCAAGGCCTCCTCTGGGACGAGCAGTACTTC. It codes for CASSVAQGLLWDEQYF.

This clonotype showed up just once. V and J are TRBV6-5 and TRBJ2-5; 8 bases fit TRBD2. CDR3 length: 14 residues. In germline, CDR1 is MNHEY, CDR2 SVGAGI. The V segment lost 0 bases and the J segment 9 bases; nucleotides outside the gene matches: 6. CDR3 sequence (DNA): TGTGCCAGCAGTTACTCTGGCGGGGGGTCGGCCCAGTACTTC. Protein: CASSYSGGGSAQYF.

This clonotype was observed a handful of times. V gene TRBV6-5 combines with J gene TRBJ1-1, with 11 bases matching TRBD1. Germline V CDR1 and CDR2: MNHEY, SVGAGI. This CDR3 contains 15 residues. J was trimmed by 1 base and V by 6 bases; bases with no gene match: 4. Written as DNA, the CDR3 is TGTGCCAGCAGCTTCGGACAGGGGGCGAACACTGAAGCTTTCTTT. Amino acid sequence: CASSFGQGANTEAFF.

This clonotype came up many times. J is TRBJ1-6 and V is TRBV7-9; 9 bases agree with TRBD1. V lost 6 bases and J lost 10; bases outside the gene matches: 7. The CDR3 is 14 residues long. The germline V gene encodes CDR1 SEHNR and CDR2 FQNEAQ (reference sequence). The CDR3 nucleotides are TGTGCCAGCAGTTCGGGACAGGGAGGATCACCCCTCCACTTT. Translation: CASSSGQGGSPLHF.

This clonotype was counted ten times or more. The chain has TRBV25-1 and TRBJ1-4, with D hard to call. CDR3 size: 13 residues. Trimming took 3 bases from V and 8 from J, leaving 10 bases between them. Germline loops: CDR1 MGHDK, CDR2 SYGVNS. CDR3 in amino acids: CASSEFFGEKLFF. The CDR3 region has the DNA TGTGCCAGCAGTGAGTTCTTTGGGGAAAAACTGTTTTTT.

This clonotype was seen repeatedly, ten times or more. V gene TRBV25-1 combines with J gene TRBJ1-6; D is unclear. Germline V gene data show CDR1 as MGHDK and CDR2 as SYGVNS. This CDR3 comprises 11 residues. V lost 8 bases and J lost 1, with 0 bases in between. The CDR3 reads CASSYNSPLHF. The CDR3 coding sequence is TGTGCCAGCTCCTATAATTCACCCCTCCACTTT.

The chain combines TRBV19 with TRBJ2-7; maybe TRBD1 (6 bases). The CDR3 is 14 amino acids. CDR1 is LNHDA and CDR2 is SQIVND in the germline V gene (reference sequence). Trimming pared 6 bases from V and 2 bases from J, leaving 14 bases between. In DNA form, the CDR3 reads TGTGCCAGTAGCCCGGTGGCAGGGGCCTACGAGCAGTACTTC. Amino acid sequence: CASSPVAGAYEQYF.

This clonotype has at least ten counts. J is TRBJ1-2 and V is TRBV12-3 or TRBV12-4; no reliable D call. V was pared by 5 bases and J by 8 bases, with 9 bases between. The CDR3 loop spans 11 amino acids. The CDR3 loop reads CASSQENGYTF. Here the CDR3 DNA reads TGTGCCAGCAGTCAGGAGAACGGCTACACCTTC.

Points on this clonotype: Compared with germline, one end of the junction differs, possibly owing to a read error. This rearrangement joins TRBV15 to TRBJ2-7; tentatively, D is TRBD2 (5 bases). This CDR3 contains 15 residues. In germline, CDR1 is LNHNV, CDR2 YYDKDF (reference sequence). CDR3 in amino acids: CASSFVGEPPPEQYF. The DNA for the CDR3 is TGTGCCAGCAGCTTCGTTGGGGAGCCCCCTCCCGAGCAGTACTTC.

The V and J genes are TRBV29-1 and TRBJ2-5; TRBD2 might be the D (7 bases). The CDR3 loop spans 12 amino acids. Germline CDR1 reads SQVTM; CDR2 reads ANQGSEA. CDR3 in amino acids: CSAGGPSETQYF. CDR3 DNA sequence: TGCAGTGCCGGGGGGCCCTCAGAGACCCAGTACTTC.

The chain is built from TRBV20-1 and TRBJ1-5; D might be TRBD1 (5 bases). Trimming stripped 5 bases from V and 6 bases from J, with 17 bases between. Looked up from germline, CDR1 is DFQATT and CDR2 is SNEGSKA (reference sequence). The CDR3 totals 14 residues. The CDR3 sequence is CSAPGGGGGQPQHF. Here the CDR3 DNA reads TGCAGTGCTCCGGGGGGGGGTGGCGGTCAGCCCCAGCATTTT.

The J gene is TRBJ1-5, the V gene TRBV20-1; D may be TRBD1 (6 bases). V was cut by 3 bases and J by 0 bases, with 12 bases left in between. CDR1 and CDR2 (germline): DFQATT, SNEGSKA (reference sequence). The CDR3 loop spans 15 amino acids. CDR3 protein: CSASPYRDSNQPQHF. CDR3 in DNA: TGCAGTGCTAGTCCTTACAGGGATAGCAATCAGCCCCAGCATTTT.

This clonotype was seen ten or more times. The CDR3: CASSLSGHTEAFF. DNA for the CDR3: TGTGCCAGCAGCTTAAGTGGACACACTGAAGCTTTCTTT. The V gene is TRBV7-3, the J gene TRBJ1-1; D remains unclear. This CDR3 is built from 13 residues. V dropped 1 base and J dropped 3 bases, with 6 bases sitting between them. Germline assignment: CDR1 SGHTA and CDR2 FQGTGA.

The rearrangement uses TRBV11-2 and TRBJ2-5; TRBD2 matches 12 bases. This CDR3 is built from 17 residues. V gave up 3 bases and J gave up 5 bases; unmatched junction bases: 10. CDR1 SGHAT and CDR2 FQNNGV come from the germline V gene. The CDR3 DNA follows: TGTGCCAGCAGCTTGAGTCCTAGCGGGGGGGCCTTGGAGACCCAGTACTTC. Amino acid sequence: CASSLSPSGGALETQYF.

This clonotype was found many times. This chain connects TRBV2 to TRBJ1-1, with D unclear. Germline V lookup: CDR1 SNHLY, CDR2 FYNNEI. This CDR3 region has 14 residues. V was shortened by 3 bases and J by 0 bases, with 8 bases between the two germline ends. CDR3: CASSDVILNTEAFF. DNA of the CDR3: TGTGCCAGCAGTGACGTGATCCTGAACACTGAAGCTTTCTTT.

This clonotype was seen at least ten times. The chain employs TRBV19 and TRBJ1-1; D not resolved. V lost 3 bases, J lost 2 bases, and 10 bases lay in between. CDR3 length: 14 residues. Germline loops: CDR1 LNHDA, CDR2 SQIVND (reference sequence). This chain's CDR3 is CASSISGGNTEAFF. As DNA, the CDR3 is TGTGCCAGTAGTATTTCCGGAGGAAACACTGAAGCTTTCTTT. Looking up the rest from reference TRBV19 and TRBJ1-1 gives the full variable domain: DGGITQSPKYLFRKEGQNVTLSCEQNLNHDAMYWYRQDPGQGLRLIYYSQIVNDFQKGDIAEGYSVSREKKESFPLTVTSAQKNPTAFYLCASSISGGNTEAFFGQGTRLTVV.

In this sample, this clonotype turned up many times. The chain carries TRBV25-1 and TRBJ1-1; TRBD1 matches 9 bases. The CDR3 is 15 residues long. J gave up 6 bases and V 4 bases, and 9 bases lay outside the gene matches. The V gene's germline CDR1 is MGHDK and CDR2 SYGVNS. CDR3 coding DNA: TGTGCCAGCAGTGTCTCGACAGGGGGAGTATCTGAAGCTTTCTTT. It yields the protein CASSVSTGGVSEAFF.

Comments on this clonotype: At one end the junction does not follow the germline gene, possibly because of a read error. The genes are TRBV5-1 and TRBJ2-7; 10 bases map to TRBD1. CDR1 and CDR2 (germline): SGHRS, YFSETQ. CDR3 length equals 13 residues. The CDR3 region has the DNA TGTGCCAGCGAGACAGGGGGCCCCTACGAGCAGTACTTC. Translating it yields CASETGGPYEQYF.

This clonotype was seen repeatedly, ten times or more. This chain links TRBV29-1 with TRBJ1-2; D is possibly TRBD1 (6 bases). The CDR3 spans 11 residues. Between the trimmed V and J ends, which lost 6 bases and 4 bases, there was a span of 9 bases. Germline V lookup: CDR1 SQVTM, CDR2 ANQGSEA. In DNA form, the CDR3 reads TGCAGCGTCGAGACAGGCTATGGCTACACCTTC. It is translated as CSVETGYGYTF. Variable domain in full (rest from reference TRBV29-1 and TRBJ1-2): SAVISQKPSRDICQRGTSLTIQCQVDSQVTMMFWYRQQPGQSLTLIATANQGSEATYESGFVIDKFPISRPNLTFSTLTVSNMSPEDSSIYLCSVETGYGYTFGSGTRLTVV.